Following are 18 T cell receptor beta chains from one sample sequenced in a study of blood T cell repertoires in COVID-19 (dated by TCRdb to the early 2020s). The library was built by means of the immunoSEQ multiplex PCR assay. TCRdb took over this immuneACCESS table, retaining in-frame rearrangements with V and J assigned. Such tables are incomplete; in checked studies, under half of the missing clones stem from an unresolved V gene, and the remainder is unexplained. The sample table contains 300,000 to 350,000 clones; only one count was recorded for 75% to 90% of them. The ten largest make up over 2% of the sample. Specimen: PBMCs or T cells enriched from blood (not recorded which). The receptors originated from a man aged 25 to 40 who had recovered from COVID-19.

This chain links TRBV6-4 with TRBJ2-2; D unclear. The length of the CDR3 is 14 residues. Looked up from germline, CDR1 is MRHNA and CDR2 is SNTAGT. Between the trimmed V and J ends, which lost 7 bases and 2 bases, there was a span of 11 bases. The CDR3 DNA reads TGTGCCAGCACTGCAGGCGTAAACACCGGGGAGCTGTTTTTT. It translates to CASTAGVNTGELFF.

This CDR3 is CAISPDRGNTEAFF. The CDR3 nucleotides are TGTGCCATCAGTCCCGACAGGGGGAACACTGAAGCTTTCTTT. This sequence joins TRBV10-3 and TRBJ1-1; 8 bases align to TRBD1. CDR1 is ENHRY and CDR2 is SYGVKD in the germline V gene. V shed 5 bases and J 1 base; nucleotides not matched to a gene: 3. This CDR3 spans 14 amino acids.

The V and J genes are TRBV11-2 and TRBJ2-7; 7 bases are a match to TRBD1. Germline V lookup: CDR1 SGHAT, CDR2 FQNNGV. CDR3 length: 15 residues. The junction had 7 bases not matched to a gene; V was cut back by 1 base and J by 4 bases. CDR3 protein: CASSLGLGTAYEQYF. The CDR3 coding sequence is TGTGCCAGCAGCTTAGGACTCGGGACAGCGTACGAGCAGTACTTC.

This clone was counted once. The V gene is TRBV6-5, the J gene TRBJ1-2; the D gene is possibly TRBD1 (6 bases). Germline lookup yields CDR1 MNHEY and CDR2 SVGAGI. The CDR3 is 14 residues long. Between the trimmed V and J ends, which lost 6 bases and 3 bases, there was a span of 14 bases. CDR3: CASRSTGNDYGYTF. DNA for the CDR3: TGTGCCAGCAGGAGCACAGGGAATGACTATGGCTACACCTTC.

As DNA, the CDR3 is TGCGCCAGCAGCCTACTTAGCGGGGGGAACACCGGGGAGCTGTTTTTT. Translation: CASSLLSGGNTGELFF. The rearrangement joins TRBV5-1 to TRBJ2-2; TRBD2 matches 9 bases. Germline V gene lookup returns CDR1 SGHRS and CDR2 YFSETQ. V shed 4 bases and J 1 base; nucleotides not matched to a gene: 5. The CDR3 is 16 amino acids. The complete variable domain, with remaining parts taken from reference TRBV5-1 and TRBJ2-2, reads KAGVTQTPRYLIKTRGQQVTLSCSPISGHRSVSWYQQTPGQGLQFLFEYFSETQRNKGNFPGRFSGRQFSNSRSEMNVSTLELGDSALYLCASSLLSGGNTGELFFGEGSRLTVL.

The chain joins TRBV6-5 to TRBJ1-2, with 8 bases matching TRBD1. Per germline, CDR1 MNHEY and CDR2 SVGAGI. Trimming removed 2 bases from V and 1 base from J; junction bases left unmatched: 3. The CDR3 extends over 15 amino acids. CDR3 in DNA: TGTGCCAGCAGTTACGGACAGGGCAATAACTATGGCTACACCTTC. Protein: CASSYGQGNNYGYTF.

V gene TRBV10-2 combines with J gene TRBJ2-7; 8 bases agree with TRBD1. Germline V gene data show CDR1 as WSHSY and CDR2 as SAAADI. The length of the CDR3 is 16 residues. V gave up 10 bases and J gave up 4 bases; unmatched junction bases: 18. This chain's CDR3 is CATTDLGPGGLYEQYF. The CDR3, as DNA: TGCGCCACCACCGACCTTGGGCCAGGGGGCTTGTACGAGCAGTACTTC.

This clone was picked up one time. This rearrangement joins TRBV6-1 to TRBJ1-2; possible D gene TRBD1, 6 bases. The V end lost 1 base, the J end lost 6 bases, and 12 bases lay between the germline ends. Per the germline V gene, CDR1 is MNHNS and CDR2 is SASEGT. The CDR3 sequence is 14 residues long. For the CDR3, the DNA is TGTGCCAGCAGTGAAGGGGGGCAGGGCCATGGCTACACCTTC. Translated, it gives CASSEGGQGHGYTF.

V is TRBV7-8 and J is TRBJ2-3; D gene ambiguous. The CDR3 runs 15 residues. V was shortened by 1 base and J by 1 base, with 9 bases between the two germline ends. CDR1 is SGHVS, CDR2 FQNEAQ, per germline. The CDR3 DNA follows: TGTGCCAGCAGCTTAGTTGTAGAAGGCACAGATACGCAGTATTTT. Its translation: CASSLVVEGTDTQYF.

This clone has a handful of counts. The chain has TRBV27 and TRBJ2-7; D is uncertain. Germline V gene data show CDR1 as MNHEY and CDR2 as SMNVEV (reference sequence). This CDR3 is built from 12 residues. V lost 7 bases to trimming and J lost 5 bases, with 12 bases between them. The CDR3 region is CASTNNPHEQYF. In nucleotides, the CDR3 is TGTGCCAGCACAAACAACCCCCACGAGCAGTACTTC.

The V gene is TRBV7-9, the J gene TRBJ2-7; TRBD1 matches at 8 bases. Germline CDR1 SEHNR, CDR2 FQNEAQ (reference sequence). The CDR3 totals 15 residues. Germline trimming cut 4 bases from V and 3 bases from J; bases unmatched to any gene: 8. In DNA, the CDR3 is TGTGCCAGCAGCTCCCCAGACAGGGGAGGCTACGAGCAGTACTTC. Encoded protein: CASSSPDRGGYEQYF.

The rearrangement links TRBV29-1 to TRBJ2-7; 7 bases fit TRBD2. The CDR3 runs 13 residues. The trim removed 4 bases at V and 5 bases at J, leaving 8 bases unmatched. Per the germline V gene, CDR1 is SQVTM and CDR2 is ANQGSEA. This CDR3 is CSVGNAGVHEQYF. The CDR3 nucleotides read TGCAGCGTTGGGAACGCGGGGGTACACGAGCAGTACTTC.

The CDR3 reads CAWSGQGGSPLHF. The CDR3 region has the DNA TGTGCCTGGAGTGGACAAGGGGGTTCACCCCTCCACTTT. The rearrangement links TRBV30 to TRBJ1-6; D might be TRBD1 (6 bases). Germline lookup yields CDR1 GTSNPN and CDR2 SVGIG (reference sequence). The CDR3 has 13 amino acids. Trimming pared 1 base from V and 9 bases from J, leaving 10 bases between.

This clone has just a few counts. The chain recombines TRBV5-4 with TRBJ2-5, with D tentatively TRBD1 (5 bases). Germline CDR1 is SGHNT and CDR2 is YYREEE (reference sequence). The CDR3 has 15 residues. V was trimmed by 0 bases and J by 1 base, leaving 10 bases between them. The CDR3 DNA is TGTGCCAGCAGCTTGGTAGGGGTTGGCCAAGAGACCCAGTACTTC. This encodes CASSLVGVGQETQYF.

The CDR3 protein is CASTPNSLNTEAFF. CDR3 bases: TGTGCCAGTACTCCTAACAGCTTGAACACTGAAGCTTTCTTT. V gene TRBV19 combines with J gene TRBJ1-1; D is uncertain. The CDR3 is made up of 14 amino acids. Trimming took 7 bases from V and 0 from J, leaving 12 bases between them. Germline V CDR1 and CDR2: LNHDA, SQIVND (reference sequence).

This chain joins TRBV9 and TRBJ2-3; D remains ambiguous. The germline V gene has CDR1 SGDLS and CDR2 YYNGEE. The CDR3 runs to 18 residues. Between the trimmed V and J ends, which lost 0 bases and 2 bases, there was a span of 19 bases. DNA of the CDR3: TGTGCCAGCAGCGTAGCAGCCGGAGCCACTTCCCCCACAGATACGCAGTATTTT. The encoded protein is CASSVAAGATSPTDTQYF.

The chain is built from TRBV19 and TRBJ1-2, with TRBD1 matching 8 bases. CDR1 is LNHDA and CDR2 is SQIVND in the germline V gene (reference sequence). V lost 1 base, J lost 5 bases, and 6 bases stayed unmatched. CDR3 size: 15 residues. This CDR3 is CASSIGPGQGYGYTF. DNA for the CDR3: TGTGCCAGTAGTATAGGCCCTGGACAGGGATATGGCTACACCTTC.

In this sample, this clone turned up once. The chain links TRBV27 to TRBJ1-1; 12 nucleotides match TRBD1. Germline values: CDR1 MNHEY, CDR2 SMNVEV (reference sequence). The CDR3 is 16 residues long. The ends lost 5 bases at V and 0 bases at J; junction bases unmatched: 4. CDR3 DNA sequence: TGTGCCAGCAGTAAGGGACAGGGGGCACTGAACACTGAAGCTTTCTTT. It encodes CASSKGQGALNTEAFF.